Each of the 30 T cell receptor beta chains below was sequenced from the same sample in a study of STAT5B mutations in CD4+ large granular lymphocyte leukemia. The method was immunoSEQ multiplex PCR; TCRdb's version includes in-frame clones alone and lacks a portion of them. The top ten hold 0.4% to 0.45% of the sample, which has some 23,000 clones, around three quarters seen once. The specimen sequenced was CD4+ T cells from blood buffy coats. Receptor source: a human donor in good health.

This chain links TRBV28 with TRBJ1-3; possible D gene TRBD1, 5 bases. The length of the CDR3 is 14 residues. The V gene's germline CDR1 is MDHEN and CDR2 SYDVKM. V dropped 5 bases and J dropped 1 base, with 9 bases sitting between them. The CDR3: CASSPQGSGNTIYF. CDR3 nucleotides: TGTGCCAGCAGTCCTCAGGGTTCTGGAAACACCATATATTTT.

The chain links TRBV6-5 to TRBJ1-2; TRBD1 matches 7 bases. With 5 bases clipped from V and 0 bases from J, the junction kept 6 bases outside the gene matches. The CDR3 consists of 15 residues. The germline V gene has CDR1 MNHEY and CDR2 SVGAGI. DNA of the CDR3: TGTGCCAGCAGTCACCGGGACAGTGCTAACTATGGCTACACCTTC. This gives the protein CASSHRDSANYGYTF.

A single count supports this clone. This chain links TRBV18 with TRBJ1-1; D is unresolved. The CDR3 consists of 14 residues. The germline V gene encodes CDR1 KGHSH and CDR2 LQKENI. With 6 bases removed from V and 3 bases from J, the gap between germline ends came to 14 bases. CDR3: CASSEGLSYTEAFF. CDR3 coding DNA: TGTGCCAGCTCCGAGGGCCTATCTTACACTGAAGCTTTCTTT. Drawing the rest from reference TRBV18 and TRBJ1-1, the complete variable domain is NAGVMQNPRHLVRRRGQEARLRCSPMKGHSHVYWYRQLPEEGLKFMVYLQKENIIDESGMPKERFSAEFPKEGPSILRIQQVVRGDSAAYFCASSEGLSYTEAFFGQGTRLTVV.

This clone was recorded once. The gene calls are TRBV10-3 and TRBJ2-7, with 10 bases that match TRBD2. CDR1 ENHRY and CDR2 SYGVKD come from the germline V gene. The J segment lost 3 bases and the V segment lost 5 bases, leaving 1 base of the junction unmatched. The CDR3 contains 13 residues. CDR3 DNA: TGTGCCATCAGTCCTAGCGGGAGCTACGAGCAGTACTTC. Translation gives CAISPSGSYEQYF.

The chain uses TRBV29-1 and TRBJ2-7; D possibly corresponds to TRBD2 (6 bases). The CDR3 spans 14 residues. The germline V gene encodes CDR1 SQVTM and CDR2 ANQGSEA. The V and J ends lost 7 bases and 0 bases respectively, with 16 bases between them. The CDR3 sequence is CSARPGLHSYEQYF. DNA of the CDR3: TGCAGCGCTCGACCGGGACTCCACTCCTACGAGCAGTACTTC.

The chain couples TRBV19 to TRBJ2-1; no reliable D call. V was clipped by 3 bases and J by 8 bases, with 17 bases between them. This CDR3 has 15 residues. Germline CDR1 and CDR2: LNHDA and SQIVND (reference sequence). The CDR3 here is CASSMSFSNFYEQFF. CDR3 bases: TGTGCCAGTAGTATGTCTTTTAGTAACTTCTATGAGCAGTTCTTC.

The chain employs TRBV25-1 and TRBJ2-5; 8 bases align to TRBD1. The J call is uncertain, as TRBJ2-7 better fits the DNA end. The germline CDR1 and CDR2 sequences are MGHDK and SYGVNS. The CDR3 loop spans 15 amino acids. CDR3 bases: TGTGCCAGCAGTGAATCGCGGACAGGGAAGTACGAGCAGTACTTC. Protein product: CASSESRTGKYEQYF.

The chain has TRBV5-1 and TRBJ1-1; 7 nucleotides match TRBD1. This CDR3 spans 14 amino acids. The germline V gene has CDR1 SGHRS and CDR2 YFSETQ. The ends lost 3 bases at V and 3 bases at J; junction bases unmatched: 5. CDR3 amino acids: CASSYGQEDTEAFF. The CDR3 bases are TGCGCCAGCAGCTATGGACAGGAGGACACTGAAGCTTTCTTT.

This clone has only a few counts. The J gene is TRBJ1-2, the V gene TRBV7-9; D is unresolved. Per germline, CDR1 SEHNR and CDR2 FQNEAQ (reference sequence). The CDR3 is made up of 14 amino acids. V lost 2 bases, J lost 8 bases, and 15 bases lay in between. CDR3 loop: CASSLLDGISGYTF. DNA of the CDR3: TGTGCCAGCAGCTTATTGGACGGAATTTCGGGCTACACCTTC. The complete variable domain, with remaining parts taken from reference TRBV7-9 and TRBJ1-2, reads DTGVSQNPRHKITKRGQNVTFRCDPISEHNRLYWYRQTLGQGPEFLTYFQNEAQLEKSRLLSDRFSAERPKGSFSTLEIQRTEQGDSAMYLCASSLLDGISGYTFGSGTRLTVV.

V and J are TRBV5-4 and TRBJ2-3; D uncertain. The CDR3 spans 15 residues. Germline V gene data show CDR1 as SGHNT and CDR2 as YYREEE (reference sequence). Deletions cut 1 base from V and 1 base from J, with 10 bases between. The DNA for the CDR3 is TGTGCCAGCAGCTTGATGGGGTACGGCACAGATACGCAGTATTTT. Its translation: CASSLMGYGTDTQYF. The whole variable domain, filled in from reference TRBV5-4 and TRBJ2-3, reads ETGVTQSPTHLIKTRGQQVTLRCSSQSGHNTVSWYQQALGQGPQFIFQYYREEENGRGNFPPRFSGLQFPNYSSELNVNALELDDSALYLCASSLMGYGTDTQYFGPGTRLTVL.

V is TRBV28 and J is TRBJ2-7; TRBD2 matches 9 bases. V was clipped by 5 bases and J by 2 bases; unmatched bases: 7. CDR1 and CDR2 (germline): MDHEN, SYDVKM. The CDR3 loop spans 15 amino acids. The DNA for the CDR3 is TGTGCCAGCAGTCCACCGACTAGCGGCCCCTACGAGCAGTACTTC. Its translation: CASSPPTSGPYEQYF.

In DNA form, the CDR3 reads TGCAGCGCAGCGCGGACTAGCGGTTACAATGAGCAGTTCTTC. This codes for CSAARTSGYNEQFF. The chain is built from TRBV29-1 and TRBJ2-1; 10 bases are shared with TRBD2. The CDR3 is made up of 14 amino acids. Germline CDR1 reads SQVTM; CDR2 reads ANQGSEA. Trimming at V came to 7 bases and at J to 4 bases, leaving 7 bases not matched to a gene.

The rearrangement joins TRBV30 to TRBJ2-1; 8 nucleotides agree with TRBD2. Germline CDR1 and CDR2: GTSNPN and SVGIG (reference sequence). The CDR3 spans 18 residues. The V segment lost 0 bases and the J segment 6 bases; nucleotides outside the gene matches: 16. This CDR3 is CAWSVLLPRSGSGNEQFF. The CDR3 DNA reads TGTGCCTGGAGTGTACTTCTCCCTCGGAGCGGGAGTGGCAATGAGCAGTTCTTC.

V usage is TRBV6-1 and J usage is TRBJ2-1; D is ambiguous. V lost 6 bases to trimming and J lost 3 bases, with 3 bases between them. The germline V gene has CDR1 MNHNS and CDR2 SASEGT. CDR3 size: 11 residues. CDR3 region: CASRDYNEQFF. CDR3 sequence (DNA): TGTGCCAGCAGGGACTACAATGAGCAGTTCTTC.

The V call is TRBV15, the J call TRBJ2-3; D might be TRBD1 or TRBD2, each matching 7 bases. Germline CDR1 and CDR2: LNHNV and YYDKDF (reference sequence). The CDR3 spans 16 residues. The V gene lost 0 bases and the J gene lost 5 bases, with 15 bases spanning the gap. The CDR3 region has the DNA TGTGCCACCAGCAGAGATGGGGGAGGGGGCATAGATACGCAGTATTTT. Amino acids: CATSRDGGGGIDTQYF.

The CDR3 loop is CASSPGRSYEQYF. Written as DNA, the CDR3 is TGTGCCAGCAGTCCCGGTAGATCCTACGAGCAGTACTTC. The chain couples TRBV11-2 to TRBJ2-7; D not certain. The CDR3 length is 13 residues. With 6 bases removed from V and 1 base from J, the gap between germline ends came to 10 bases. The V gene's germline CDR1 is SGHAT and CDR2 FQNNGV.

This chain uses TRBV10-3 with TRBJ1-2; TRBD1 is a possible D gene (6 bases). The ends were cut back, 0 bases at V and 7 bases at J, with 12 bases in the middle. There are 14 residues in the CDR3. The V gene's germline CDR1 is ENHRY and CDR2 SYGVKD. This CDR3 reads CAISESEGVVGYTF. The DNA of the CDR3 is TGTGCCATCAGTGAGTCGGAGGGGGTGGTTGGCTACACCTTC.

The genes are TRBV11-3 and TRBJ2-7; D is perhaps TRBD2 (6 bases). V lost 2 bases and J 4 bases, leaving 9 bases between the germline ends. Germline CDR1 SGHNT, CDR2 YENEEA. This CDR3 contains 13 residues. CDR3 sequence: CASSLSGSYEQYF. The CDR3 region has the DNA TGTGCCAGCAGCTTAAGCGGGTCTTACGAGCAGTACTTC.

Only a few counts were recorded for this clone. This sequence joins TRBV7-2 and TRBJ2-1; D might be TRBD1 or TRBD2, each matching 5 bases. CDR1 and CDR2 from the germline V gene are SGHTA and FQGNSA. The germline V and J ends were trimmed by 6 bases and 8 bases, with 20 bases remaining between them. This CDR3 contains 15 residues. The chain's CDR3 is CASSSEGRYEDEQFF. CDR3 DNA: TGTGCCAGCAGTTCAGAGGGGAGATATGAGGATGAGCAGTTCTTC.

This chain connects TRBV6-6 to TRBJ2-7, with D uncertain. This CDR3 has 14 residues. V was pared by 6 bases and J by 3 bases, with 15 bases between. Germline CDR1 is MNHNY and CDR2 is SVGAGI (reference sequence). CDR3 protein: CASSPNQGDYEQYF. The CDR3 DNA sequence: TGTGCCAGCAGCCCAAACCAAGGAGACTACGAGCAGTACTTC.

The V and J genes are TRBV4-1 and TRBJ2-5; no definite D call. V lost 0 bases and J lost 5, with 7 bases in between. CDR1 and CDR2 (germline): MGHRA, YSYEKL. The CDR3 is made up of 13 amino acids. DNA for the CDR3: TGCGCCAGCAGCCAAGAATTAGGGGAGACCCAGTACTTC. Residues: CASSQELGETQYF.

Comment on this clone: One end of the junction is discordant with germline, which a read error may explain. The chain links TRBV5-1 to TRBJ2-7; TRBD2 agrees at 12 bases. Germline values: CDR1 SGHRS, CDR2 YFSETQ. This CDR3 is 15 amino acids long. In DNA, the CDR3 is TGCACCAGCAGCTCCGAGACTAGCGGGAGCCGGGTGCAGTACTTC. As protein: CTSSSETSGSRVQYF.

The genes are TRBV5-5 and TRBJ2-7; no clear D. The CDR3 totals 12 residues. With 1 base removed from V and 7 bases from J, the gap between germline ends came to 9 bases. CDR1 SGHKS and CDR2 YYEKEE come from the germline V gene (reference sequence). The CDR3 bases are TGTGCCAGCAGCTTGTATCCGCGGGAGCAGTACTTC. As protein: CASSLYPREQYF.

V is TRBV29-1 and J is TRBJ2-7, with 7 positions matching TRBD2. Germline V gene lookup returns CDR1 SQVTM and CDR2 ANQGSEA. J was trimmed by 0 bases and V by 6 bases; bases with no gene match: 8. This CDR3 has 14 residues. The chain's CDR3 is CSVIPGGNSYEQYF. The CDR3 coding sequence is TGCAGCGTCATTCCGGGGGGAAACTCCTACGAGCAGTACTTC.

The rearrangement joins TRBV10-3 to TRBJ1-2; tentatively, D is TRBD1 (6 bases). Germline CDR1 reads ENHRY; CDR2 reads SYGVKD. The ends were cut back, 11 bases at V and 3 bases at J, with 16 bases in the middle. The CDR3 length is 13 residues. CDR3 residues: CALQQGVDYGYTF. CDR3 sequence (DNA): TGTGCCCTTCAACAGGGCGTAGACTATGGCTACACCTTC.

CDR3 in DNA: TGTGCCAGTTCGTCAGGACAGACGCTTGGTGAGCAGTACTTC. It is translated as CASSSGQTLGEQYF. V is TRBV18 and J is TRBJ2-5; possible D gene TRBD1, 6 bases. The CDR3 is 14 residues long. The germline V gene has CDR1 KGHSH and CDR2 LQKENI. Trimming stripped 9 bases from V and 11 bases from J, with 25 bases between.

The chain employs TRBV11-2 and TRBJ2-7; D perhaps matches TRBD2 (6 bases). This CDR3 region has 15 residues. V was shortened by 2 bases and J by 3 bases, with 14 bases between the two germline ends. CDR1 and CDR2 from the germline V gene are SGHAT and FQNNGV. The CDR3 coding sequence is TGTGCCAGCAGCTTAAGTGAGGGAGGTTTCTACGAGCAGTACTTC. Its protein product is CASSLSEGGFYEQYF.

The chain carries TRBV30 and TRBJ1-3; the match to TRBD1 covers 10 bases. With V trimmed by 1 base and J by 2 bases, 8 bases remained unmatched. CDR1 GTSNPN and CDR2 SVGIG come from the germline V gene (reference sequence). This CDR3 spans 17 amino acids. The CDR3 DNA reads TGTGCCTGGAGTGGACAGGGGGCTCCGGTTCCTGGAAACACCATATATTTT. Translating gives CAWSGQGAPVPGNTIYF.

The chain recombines TRBV19 with TRBJ2-2, with D maybe TRBD2 (5 bases). This CDR3 region has 13 residues. The ends were cut back, 10 bases at V and 3 bases at J, with 12 bases in the middle. The germline gives CDR1 LNHDA, CDR2 SQIVND (reference sequence). The CDR3 coding sequence is TGTGCCACTAAGGACTTTTACACCGGGGAGCTGTTTTTT. Protein sequence: CATKDFYTGELFF.

The chain is built from TRBV9 and TRBJ2-3; 8 bases map to TRBD2. This CDR3 region has 14 residues. V shed 6 bases and J 3 bases; nucleotides not matched to a gene: 6. CDR1 and CDR2 (germline): SGDLS, YYNGEE. CDR3 coding DNA: TGTGCCAGCACCGGGGGGGTGGGTACAGATACGCAGTATTTT. Amino acids: CASTGGVGTDTQYF.